This T cell receptor (beta chain) was obtained from a study of cytomegalovirus exposure and HLA in healthy donors. The CDR3 length is 15 residues. Per germline, CDR1 GTSNPN and CDR2 SVGIG (reference sequence). V dropped 0 bases and J dropped 8; count of bases not matched to a gene: 7. Use of 60 Vbeta and 13 Jbeta primers characterized the PCR. Data came from immunoSEQ multiplex PCR; TCRdb stores just in-frame clones and leaves some out. The table lists 150,000 to 200,000 clones, about 80% of them singletons, with approximately 1.5% in the top ten. The source of this sequence is a girl aged 10-17 years in good health and CMV-seropositive. This chain joins TRBV30 and TRBJ2-2, with 9 bases matching TRBD2. Sample: PBMCs. DNA for the CDR3: TGTGCCTGGAGTGTTCCTAGCGGGGTACTAGGGGAGCTGTTTTTT. Residues: CAWSVPSGVLGELFF.